These T cell receptor beta chains were read from a single sample in a study of regulatory T cells in long-lasting Graves disease. TCRdb ran MiXCR on the multiplex PCR reads and lists one entry per CDR3 protein. The sample records around 450,000 distinct CDR3 sequences, 20% to 25% being singletons. This specimen consisted of peripheral blood mononuclear cells (PBMCs), obtained when the disease was refractory, from a patient treated with antithyroid drugs. These receptors originate from a female donor with Graves disease. The CDR3 runs from the conserved cysteine through the conserved F or W. The D gene is left open where the match is weak. Not every row has a clone size; where given, it reads once, few, many or a size class.

TRBJ2-5	11	TRBV29-1	-	few	TGCAGCGTTGGTCCCGAGGAGACCCAGTACTTC	CSVGPEETQYF
TRBJ2-3	15	TRBV5-1	TRBD2	-	TGCGCCAGCAGCTTGAGACTAGCGGGATCACATACGCAGTATTTT	CASSLRLAGSHTQYF
TRBJ2-5	12	TRBV6-1	-	few	TGTGCCAGCAGCGCTCGTAAAGAGACCCAGTACTTC	CASSARKETQYF
TRBJ1-1	15	TRBV29-1	TRBD1	-	TGCAGCGCCCAACCGGACAGGGGGCGCGGGGGTGAAGCTTTCTTT	CSAQPDRGRGGEAFF
TRBJ2-1	16	TRBV7-9	-	-	TGTGCCAGCAGCTCCTCCGCGGGACAAAAGTACAATGAGCAGTTCTTC	CASSSSAGQKYNEQFF
TRBJ2-2	16	TRBV6-1	-	many	TGTGCCAGCAGTCTCTCCCGGGACACGAACACCGGGGAGCTGTTTTTT	CASSLSRDTNTGELFF
TRBJ2-7	16	TRBV27	-	many	TGTGCCAGCAGACCCCCTCCGGGGACTGTCTCCTACGAGCAGTACTTC	CASRPPPGTVSYEQYF
TRBJ2-5	13	TRBV7-9	-	few	TGTGCCAGCAGCTTAGCAGAGGCTGAGACCCAGTACTTC	CASSLAEAETQYF
TRBJ2-7	14	TRBV3-1	TRBD1	few	TGTGCCAGCAGCCAAGATGACAGGGATTACGAGCAGTACTTC	CASSQDDRDYEQYF
TRBJ2-2	17	TRBV7-9	-	-	TGTGCCAGCAGCTTAGGGGTAACGGAGTGGGGCACCGGGGAGCTGTTTTTT	CASSLGVTEWGTGELFF
TRBJ2-5	14	TRBV5-1	TRBD2	-	TGCGCCAGCAGCTGGGGGGGGAACCAAGAGACCCAGTACTTC	CASSWGGNQETQYF
TRBJ1-1	14	TRBV5-6	-	-	TGTGCCAGCAGCTTGGAGGGATTTTCCACTGAAGCTTTCTTT	CASSLEGFSTEAFF
TRBJ2-5	16	TRBV6-2/TRBV6-3	TRBD2	many	TGTGCCAGCAGTTCTCCGAAGCGGGAGGGTCGAGAGACCCAGTACTTC	CASSSPKREGRETQYF
TRBJ2-5	16	TRBV5-1	TRBD1	few	TGCGCCAGCAGCTTGACCGGGACAGGGGCCGTCGAGACCCAGTACTTC	CASSLTGTGAVETQYF
TRBJ2-5	14	TRBV10-3	-	many	TGTGCCATCAGTGAGTCAGTAGGGCGCCGGAGGGAGTACTTC	CAISESVGRRREYF
TRBJ1-6	17	TRBV19	-	-	TGTGCCAGTAGTATTGGTCGCCGTGGGGTCGGCGATTCACCCCTCCACTTT	CASSIGRRGVGDSPLHF
TRBJ2-4	13	TRBV28	TRBD1	-	TGTGCCAGCAGCATCCAAGAGACAGGGTCCCAGTACTTC	CASSIQETGSQYF
TRBJ1-2	11	TRBV29-1	-	many	TGCAGCGTTGAACTTCGAAGCGGCTACACCTTC	CSVELRSGYTF
TRBJ1-1	13	TRBV19	-	-	TGTGCCTCCCTATTGGGGGGTTCAACTGAAGCTTTCTTT	CASLLGGSTEAFF
TRBJ2-7	14	TRBV10-3	-	many	TGTGCCATCAGAGGCGACATGACAACCTACGAGCAGTACTTC	CAIRGDMTTYEQYF